This TCR beta chain was sequenced in a study of blood T cell repertoires in COVID-19 (dated by TCRdb to the early 2020s). About the investigation overall: Collaborator samples came from the United States, Italy and Spain and covered acute and convalescent phases of COVID-19. The prospective study material was composed of cDNA or gDNA derived from T cells, B-cell-depleted T cells, or PBMCs. Subjects who had been exposed to COVID-19, were actively infected with it, or had recovered from it provided the deeply sampled blood TCRbeta repertoires that made up the dataset. A freely available public database, intended as a resource for researchers studying the immune response to SARS-CoV-2, is where the repertoires were released. Samples were obtained from the ongoing ImmuneRACE study (first 160 participants) and from about 1,300 subjects provided by 6 global collaborators. A de-identified subject ID, COVID-19 status, age in years and sex were almost always included in the sample metadata. HLA class I and class II types, where available, came from metadata supplied by the sample provider rather than from assay-based typing. Study-wide conclusions, independent of this receptor: The quantity of clinical and demographic metadata differed by source and by participant and was supplied without curation.

Enrolling through a virtual design, the prospective study's participants ranged in age from roughly 18 to 90 years and lived across more than 20 United States geographic areas. In the prospective study, cohorts were assigned on the basis of participant-reported clinical history obtained from a screening survey and a study questionnaire. Exposed participants had been in contact with someone with a PCR-confirmed or clinician-diagnosed COVID-19 case within 2 weeks of study entry. In the prospective study, mobile phlebotomists collected whole blood, serum and a nasopharyngeal or oropharyngeal swab from each participant. Participants in the prospective study had the option to provide additional blood draws and questionnaires over an approximately 2-month period. Before DNA extraction, blood samples from the prospective study were shipped at room temperature or frozen. TCRbeta CDR3 regions were amplified from genomic DNA using the immunoSEQ Assay, a bias-controlled multiplex PCR. From the authors' description of their analysis: Within the assay, amplification of reference gene primers was used to estimate how many nucleated cells each sample contained. To quantify the absolute abundance of each unique TCRbeta CDR3 rearrangement, sequence reads were collapsed and filtered. For each sample, productive Simpson clonality was calculated as the square root of Simpson's diversity index over productive rearrangements. TCRdb carries this immuneACCESS record with in-frame sequences only. Its versions omit some clonotypes, under half of them owing to an unresolved V gene in the studies checked, with the rest unexplained. The DNA gave D and trimming, while V, J and clone size come from that table. The sample data list a few hundred thousand clones, and over 70% of these were observed just once. The ten largest clones represent around 3.1% of the sample.

This clone was seen a single time. No cognate antigen has been identified for it. No clone much larger than this one lies a single base away; base qualities are absent. The germline V gene encodes CDR1 SGHVS and CDR2 FQNEAQ. Unmatched junction bases come to 4, with V trimmed by 3 bases and J by 0 bases. Measured from the cysteine to the phenylalanine, the CDR3 is 15 residues long. Only the CDR3 DNA stays, 45 bases, in frame from base 1. This sequence originates from a middle-aged woman who had been exposed to COVID-19. The chain is encoded by TRBV7-8 joined to TRBJ1-2; the central 7 bases match TRBD1. The sequenced sample was PBMCs or T cells enriched from blood (not recorded which). For the CDR3, the sequence is CASSLGTVTNYGYTF. At the DNA level, the sequence is TGTGCCAGCAGCTTGGGGACAGTTACTAACTATGGCTACACCTTC.